This TCR beta chain comes out of a study of blood T cell repertoires in COVID-19 (dated by TCRdb to the early 2020s). A note on the overall study: The collaborator samples originated in the United States, Italy and Spain and spanned the acute and convalescent phases of COVID-19. The material from the prospective study consisted of cDNA or gDNA derived from T cells, B-cell-depleted T cells, or PBMCs. Deeply sampled blood TCRbeta repertoires from subjects exposed to, actively infected with, or recovered from COVID-19 were included in the dataset. The repertoires were made available in a free public database intended to serve as a resource for research on the immune response to SARS-CoV-2. Samples came from the ongoing ImmuneRACE study (first 160 participants) plus 1,254 subjects from 6 global collaborators. Sample metadata almost always included a de-identified subject ID, COVID-19 status, age in years and sex. Where available, HLA class I and class II types were taken from metadata supplied by the sample provider and were not determined by assay-based typing.

General study outcomes and caveats: The quantity of clinical and demographic metadata differed by source and by participant and was supplied without curation.

For this clone: Its recognized antigen is unknown. The record has no base qualities; no much larger clone is one base away.

Inclusive of the bounding cysteine and phenylalanine, the CDR3 is 12 residues long. Only the CDR3 portion is preserved as DNA: 36 bases, with reading frame beginning at the first base. A distance of 14 bases separates the germline ends of V and J, which lose 4 bases and 11 bases respectively. One collaborating source in Seattle enrolled patients while the patients were actively infected and followed the patients over time throughout the course of disease. Whole blood was collected in K2EDTA tubes by collaborating institutions according to the institutions' own protocols. For TCRbeta analysis, collaborator samples were shipped as frozen whole blood, as isolated PBMCs, or as DNA extracted from either sample type. The immunoSEQ Assay, a bias-controlled multiplex PCR, was used to amplify TCRbeta CDR3 regions from genomic DNA. Per the source publication's procedure: The number of nucleated cells in each sample was estimated from the amplification of reference gene primers within the assay. To quantify the absolute abundance of each unique TCRbeta CDR3 rearrangement, sequence reads were collapsed and filtered. For each sample, productive Simpson clonality was calculated as the square root of Simpson's diversity index across productive rearrangements. TCRdb re-hosts the immuneACCESS table, in-frame sequences only. Its copies lack some clones; in the studies checked, an unresolved V gene accounts for under half of them, and the cause for the rest is not known. V and J calls and clone size come straight from that table; D and trimming were deduced from the DNA. Present in this sample are 350,000 to 450,000 clones, 70% to 90% of which were seen just once. The top ten hold just over 7% of the sample.

The rearrangement combines TRBV12-3 or TRBV12-4 with TRBJ1-1; TRBD1 could be the D gene, as 6 bases match. This receptor was taken from a woman aged 55 to 70 with COVID-19, enrolled during active disease. The sample consisted of peripheral blood. The CDR3 protein sequence reads: CASSSDRGRAFF. The DNA sequence is as follows: TGTGCCAGCAGTTCGGACAGAGGGCGTGCTTTCTTT.